The sequence of this T cell receptor beta chain was determined in a study of T cell responses to AZD1222 COVID-19 vaccine. Some clones are missing from TCRdb's copy, which holds only in-frame ones; the method was immunoSEQ multiplex PCR. The sample consists of roughly 130,000 clones, around 90% of them appearing once. This CDR3 region has 12 residues. V lost 1 base, J lost 5 bases, and 6 bases lay in between. CDR1 and CDR2 from the germline V gene are SGHKS and YYEKEE (reference sequence). This TCR was sampled from an adult in good health. V gene TRBV5-5 combines with J gene TRBJ1-2; D is unresolved. The material sequenced was peripheral blood, taken on day 0 of MenACWY control vaccination. CDR3 coding DNA: TGTGCCAGCAGCTTGAACGGGTATGGCTACACCTTC. Its translation: CASSLNGYGYTF.